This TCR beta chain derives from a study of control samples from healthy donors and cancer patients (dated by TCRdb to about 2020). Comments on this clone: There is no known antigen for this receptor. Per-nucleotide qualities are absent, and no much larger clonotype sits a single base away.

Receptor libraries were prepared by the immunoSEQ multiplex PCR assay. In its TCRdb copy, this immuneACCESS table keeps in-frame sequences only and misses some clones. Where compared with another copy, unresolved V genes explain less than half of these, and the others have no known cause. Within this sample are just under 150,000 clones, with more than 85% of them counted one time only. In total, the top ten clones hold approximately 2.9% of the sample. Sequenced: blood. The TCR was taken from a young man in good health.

This receptor has the CDR3 CASSPIPLNTEAFF. The base sequence is TGTGCCAGCAGTCCTATCCCGCTGAACACTGAAGCTTTCTTT. Recombination joined TRBV27 with TRBJ1-1, with the identity of the D gene unclear. From its cysteine to its phenylalanine, the CDR3 spans 14 amino acids. Of the read, only the CDR3 DNA is kept; its 42 bases are in frame from base 1. CDR1 MNHEY and CDR2 SMNVEV were looked up in the germline V gene (reference sequence). V and J lose 5 bases and 0 bases, and a span of 10 bases separates them.